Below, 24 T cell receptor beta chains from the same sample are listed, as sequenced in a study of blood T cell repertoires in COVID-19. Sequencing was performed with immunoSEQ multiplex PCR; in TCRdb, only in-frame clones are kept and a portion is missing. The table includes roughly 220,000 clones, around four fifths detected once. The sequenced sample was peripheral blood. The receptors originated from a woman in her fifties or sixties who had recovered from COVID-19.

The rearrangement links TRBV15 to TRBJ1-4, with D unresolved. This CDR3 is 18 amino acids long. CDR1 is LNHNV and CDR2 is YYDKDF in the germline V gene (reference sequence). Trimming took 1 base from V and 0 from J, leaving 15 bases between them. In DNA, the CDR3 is TGTGCCACCAGCAGAGTGGGTGAGCTTCGGGCAACTAATGAAAAACTGTTTTTT. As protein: CATSRVGELRATNEKLFF.

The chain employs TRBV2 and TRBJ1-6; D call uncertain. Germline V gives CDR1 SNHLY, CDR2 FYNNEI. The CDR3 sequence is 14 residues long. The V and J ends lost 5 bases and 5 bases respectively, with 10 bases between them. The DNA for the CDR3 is TGTGCCAGCAGTTTTTTCGGAGATAATTCACCCCTCCACTTT. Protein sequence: CASSFFGDNSPLHF.

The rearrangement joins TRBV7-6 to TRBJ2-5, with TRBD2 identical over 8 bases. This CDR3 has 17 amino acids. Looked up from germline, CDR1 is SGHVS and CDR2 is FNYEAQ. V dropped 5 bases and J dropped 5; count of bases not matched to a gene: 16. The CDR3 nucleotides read TGTGCCAGCAGCCCTGGTTTTAGCGGGGCCATCGGGGAGACCCAGTACTTC. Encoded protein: CASSPGFSGAIGETQYF.

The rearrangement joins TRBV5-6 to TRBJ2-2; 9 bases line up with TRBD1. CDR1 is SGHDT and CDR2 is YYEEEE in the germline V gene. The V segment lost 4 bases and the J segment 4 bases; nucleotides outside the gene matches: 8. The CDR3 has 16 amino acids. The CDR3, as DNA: TGTGCCAGCAGCGCGGGACAGGGATTATCCACCGGGGAGCTGTTTTTT. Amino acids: CASSAGQGLSTGELFF.

CDR3 sequence: CASSVGLAGNTGELFF. In DNA form, the CDR3 reads TGTGCCAGCAGCGTGGGACTAGCGGGGAACACCGGGGAGCTGTTTTTT. V and J are TRBV2 and TRBJ2-2; 12 bases are a match to TRBD2. In germline, CDR1 is SNHLY, CDR2 FYNNEI. The CDR3 is 16 residues long. The trim removed 6 bases at V and 1 base at J, leaving 3 bases unmatched.

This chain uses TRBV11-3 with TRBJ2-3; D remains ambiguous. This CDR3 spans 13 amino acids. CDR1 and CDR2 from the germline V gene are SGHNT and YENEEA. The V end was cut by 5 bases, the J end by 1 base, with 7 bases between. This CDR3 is CASSPSRTDTQYF. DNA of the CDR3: TGTGCCAGCAGCCCGTCTCGCACAGATACGCAGTATTTT.

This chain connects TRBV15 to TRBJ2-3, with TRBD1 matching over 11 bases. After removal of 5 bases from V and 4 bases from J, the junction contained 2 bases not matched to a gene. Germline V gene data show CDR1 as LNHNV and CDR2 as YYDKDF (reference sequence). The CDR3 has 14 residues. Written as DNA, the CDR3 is TGTGCCACCAGCGGGACAGGGGGGTCAGATACGCAGTATTTT. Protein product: CATSGTGGSDTQYF.

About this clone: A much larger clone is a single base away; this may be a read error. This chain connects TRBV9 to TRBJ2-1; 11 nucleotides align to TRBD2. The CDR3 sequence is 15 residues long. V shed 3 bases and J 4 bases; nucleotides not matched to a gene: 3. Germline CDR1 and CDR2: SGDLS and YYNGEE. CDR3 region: CASSALAGGYNEQFF. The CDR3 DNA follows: TGTGCCAGCAGCGCTTTAGCGGGGGGGTACAATGAGCAGTTCTTC.

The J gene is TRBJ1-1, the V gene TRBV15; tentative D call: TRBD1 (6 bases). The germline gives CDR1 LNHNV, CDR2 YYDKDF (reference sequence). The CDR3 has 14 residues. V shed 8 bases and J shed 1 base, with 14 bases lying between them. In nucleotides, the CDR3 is TGTGCCACCCGGAGGACAGTGGAGAACACTGAAGCTTTCTTT. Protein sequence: CATRRTVENTEAFF. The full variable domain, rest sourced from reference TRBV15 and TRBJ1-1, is DAMVIQNPRYQVTQFGKPVTLSCSQTLNHNVMYWYQQKSSQAPKLLFHYYDKDFNNEADTPDNFQSRRPNTSFCFLDIRSPGLGDTAMYLCATRRTVENTEAFFGQGTRLTVV.

CDR3 region: CASSLTGVEQYF. The CDR3 bases are TGTGCCAGCAGCTTAACAGGGGTTGAGCAGTACTTC. The J gene is TRBJ2-7, the V gene TRBV7-2, with TRBD1 identical over 7 bases. Germline V gives CDR1 SGHTA, CDR2 FQGNSA. Trimming cost V 2 bases and J 7 bases; bases outside gene matches: 2. CDR3 length: 12 residues. The full variable domain, its missing parts supplied by reference TRBV7-2 and TRBJ2-7, is GAGVSQSPSNKVTEKGKDVELRCDPISGHTALYWYRQSLGQGLEFLIYFQGNSAPDKSGLPSDRFSAERTGGSVSTLTIQRTQQEDSAVYLCASSLTGVEQYFGPGTRLTVT.

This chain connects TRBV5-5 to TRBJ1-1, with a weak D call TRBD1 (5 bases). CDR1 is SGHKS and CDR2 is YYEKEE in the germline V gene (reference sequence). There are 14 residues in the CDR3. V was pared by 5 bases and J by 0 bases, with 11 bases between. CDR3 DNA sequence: TGTGCCAGCAGGTTGACAGAAGTGAACACTGAAGCTTTCTTT. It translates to CASRLTEVNTEAFF.

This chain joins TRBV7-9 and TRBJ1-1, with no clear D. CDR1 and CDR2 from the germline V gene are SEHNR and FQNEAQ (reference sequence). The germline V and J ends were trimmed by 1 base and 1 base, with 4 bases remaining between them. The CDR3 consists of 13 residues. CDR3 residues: CASSLGQNTEAFF. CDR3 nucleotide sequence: TGTGCCAGCAGCTTAGGGCAGAACACTGAAGCTTTCTTT.

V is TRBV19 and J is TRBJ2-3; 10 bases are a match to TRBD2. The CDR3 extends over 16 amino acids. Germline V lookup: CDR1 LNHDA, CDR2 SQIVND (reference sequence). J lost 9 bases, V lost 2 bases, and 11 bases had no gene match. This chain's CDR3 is CASSIWASGGPRTQYF. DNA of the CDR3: TGTGCCAGTAGTATATGGGCTAGCGGGGGTCCCAGGACGCAGTATTTT.

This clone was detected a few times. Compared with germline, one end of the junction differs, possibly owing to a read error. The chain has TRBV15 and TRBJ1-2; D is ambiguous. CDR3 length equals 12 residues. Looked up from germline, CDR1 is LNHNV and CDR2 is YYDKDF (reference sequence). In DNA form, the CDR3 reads TGTGCCACCAGCAGAGATCACAGCATGACCCTCTTC. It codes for CATSRDHSMTLF. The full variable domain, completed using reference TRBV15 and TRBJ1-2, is DAMVIQNPRYQVTQFGKPVTLSCSQTLNHNVMYWYQQKSSQAPKLLFHYYDKDFNNEADTPDNFQSRRPNTSFCFLDIRSPGLGDTAMYLCATSRDHSMTLFGSGTRLTVV.

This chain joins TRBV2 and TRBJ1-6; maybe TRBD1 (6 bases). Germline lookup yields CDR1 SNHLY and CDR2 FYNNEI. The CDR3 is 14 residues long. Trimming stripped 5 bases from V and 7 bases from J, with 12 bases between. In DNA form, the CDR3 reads TGTGCCAGCAGTACCACAGGGCCCAATTCACCCCTCCACTTT. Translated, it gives CASSTTGPNSPLHF.

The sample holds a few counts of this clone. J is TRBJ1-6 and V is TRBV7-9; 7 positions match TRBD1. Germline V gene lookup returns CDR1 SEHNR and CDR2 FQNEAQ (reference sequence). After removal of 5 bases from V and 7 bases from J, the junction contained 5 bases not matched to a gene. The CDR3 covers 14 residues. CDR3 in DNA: TGTGCCAGCAGCGGGGACAGTGTAAATTCACCCCTCCACTTT. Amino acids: CASSGDSVNSPLHF.

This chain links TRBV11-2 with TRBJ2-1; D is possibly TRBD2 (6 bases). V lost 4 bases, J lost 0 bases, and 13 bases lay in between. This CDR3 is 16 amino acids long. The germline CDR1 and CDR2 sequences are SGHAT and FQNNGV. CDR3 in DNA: TGTGCCAGCAGCTCAGTCGCGGGGAGCTCCTACAATGAGCAGTTCTTC. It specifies CASSSVAGSSYNEQFF.

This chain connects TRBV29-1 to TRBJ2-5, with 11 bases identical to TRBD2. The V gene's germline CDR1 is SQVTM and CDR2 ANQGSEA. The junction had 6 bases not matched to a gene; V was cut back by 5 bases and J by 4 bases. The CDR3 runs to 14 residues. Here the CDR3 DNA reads TGCAGCGTTTCCCCCGGGACTAGCGGAGAGACCCAGTACTTC. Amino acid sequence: CSVSPGTSGETQYF.

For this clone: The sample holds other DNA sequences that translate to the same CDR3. The CDR3 sequence is CASSATSGVTDTQYF. The CDR3 DNA is TGTGCCAGCAGCGCGACTAGCGGGGTGACAGATACGCAGTATTTT. V usage is TRBV7-9 and J usage is TRBJ2-3; 11 bases are a match to TRBD2. Trimming removed 5 bases from V and 3 bases from J; junction bases left unmatched: 4. This CDR3 is 15 amino acids long. The germline gives CDR1 SEHNR, CDR2 FQNEAQ (reference sequence).

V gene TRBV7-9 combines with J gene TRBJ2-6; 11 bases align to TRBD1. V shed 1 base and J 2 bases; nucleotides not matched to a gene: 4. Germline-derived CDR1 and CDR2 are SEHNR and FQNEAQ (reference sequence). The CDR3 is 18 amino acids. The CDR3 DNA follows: TGTGCCAGCAGCTTAGTAAGGACAGGGGGCGCTGGGGCCAACGTCCTGACTTTC. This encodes CASSLVRTGGAGANVLTF.

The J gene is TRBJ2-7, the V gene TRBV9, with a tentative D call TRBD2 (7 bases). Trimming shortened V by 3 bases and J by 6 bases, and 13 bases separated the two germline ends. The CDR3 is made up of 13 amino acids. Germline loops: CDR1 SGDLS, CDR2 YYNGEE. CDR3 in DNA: TGTGCCAGCAGCGACATGGGGGGGCGCGAGCAGTACTTC. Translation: CASSDMGGREQYF. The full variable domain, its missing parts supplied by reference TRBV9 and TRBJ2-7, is DSGVTQTPKHLITATGQRVTLRCSPRSGDLSVYWYQQSLDQGLQFLIQYYNGEERAKGNILERFSAQQFPDLHSELNLSSLELGDSALYFCASSDMGGREQYFGPGTRLTVT.

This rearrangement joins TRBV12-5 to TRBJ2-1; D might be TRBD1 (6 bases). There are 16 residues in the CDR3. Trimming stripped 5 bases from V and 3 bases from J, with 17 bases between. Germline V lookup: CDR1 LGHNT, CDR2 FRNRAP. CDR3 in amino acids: CASGGTKIINYNEQFF. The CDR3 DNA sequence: TGTGCTAGTGGTGGGACAAAAATTATTAACTACAATGAGCAGTTCTTC. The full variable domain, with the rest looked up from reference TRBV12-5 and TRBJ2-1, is DARVTQTPRHKVTEMGQEVTMRCQPILGHNTVFWYRQTMMQGLELLAYFRNRAPLDDSGMPKDRFSAEMPDATLATLKIQPSEPRDSAVYFCASGGTKIINYNEQFFGPGTRLTVL.

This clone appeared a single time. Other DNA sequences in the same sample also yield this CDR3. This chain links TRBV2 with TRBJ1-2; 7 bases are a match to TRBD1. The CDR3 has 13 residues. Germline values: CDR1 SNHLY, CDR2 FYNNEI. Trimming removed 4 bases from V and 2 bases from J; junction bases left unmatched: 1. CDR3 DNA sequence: TGTGCCAGCAGTGGACAGGGAAACTATGGCTACACCTTC. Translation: CASSGQGNYGYTF.

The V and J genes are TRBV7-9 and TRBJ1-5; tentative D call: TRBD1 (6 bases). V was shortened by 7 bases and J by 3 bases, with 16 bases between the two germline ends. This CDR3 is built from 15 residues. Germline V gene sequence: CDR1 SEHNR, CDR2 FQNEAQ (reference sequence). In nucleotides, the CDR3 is TGTGCCAGCACCCACACAGACAGGCCCAATCAGCCCCAGCATTTT. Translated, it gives CASTHTDRPNQPQHF.